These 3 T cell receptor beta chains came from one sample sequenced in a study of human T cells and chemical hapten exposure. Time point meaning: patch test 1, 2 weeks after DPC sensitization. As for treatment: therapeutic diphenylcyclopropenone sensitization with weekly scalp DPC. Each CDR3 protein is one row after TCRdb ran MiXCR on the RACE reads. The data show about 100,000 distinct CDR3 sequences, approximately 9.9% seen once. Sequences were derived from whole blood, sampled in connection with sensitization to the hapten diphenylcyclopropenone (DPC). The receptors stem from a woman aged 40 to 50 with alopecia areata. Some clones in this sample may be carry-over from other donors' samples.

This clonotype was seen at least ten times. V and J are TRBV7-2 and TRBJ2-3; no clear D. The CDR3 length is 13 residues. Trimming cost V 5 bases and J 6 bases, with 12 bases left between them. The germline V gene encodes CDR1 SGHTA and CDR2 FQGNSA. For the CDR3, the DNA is TGTGCCAGCAGCGTAGGACCGAACGATACGCAGTATTTT. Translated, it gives CASSVGPNDTQYF.

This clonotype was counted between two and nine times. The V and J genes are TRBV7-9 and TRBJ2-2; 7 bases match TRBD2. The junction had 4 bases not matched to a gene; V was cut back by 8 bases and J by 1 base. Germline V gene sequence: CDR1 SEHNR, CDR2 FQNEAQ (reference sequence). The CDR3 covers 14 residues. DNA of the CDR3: TGTGCCAGCGGTTTAGCGGGGAACACCGGGGAGCTGTTTTTT. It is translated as CASGLAGNTGELFF. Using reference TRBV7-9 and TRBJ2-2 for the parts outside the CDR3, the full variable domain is DTGVSQNPRHKITKRGQNVTFRCDPISEHNRLYWYRQTLGQGPEFLTYFQNEAQLEKSRLLSDRFSAERPKGSFSTLEIQRTEQGDSAMYLCASGLAGNTGELFFGEGSRLTVL.

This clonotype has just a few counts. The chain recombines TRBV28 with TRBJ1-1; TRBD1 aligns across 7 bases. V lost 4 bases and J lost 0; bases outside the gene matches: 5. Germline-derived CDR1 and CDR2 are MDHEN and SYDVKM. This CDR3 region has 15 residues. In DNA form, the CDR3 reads TGTGCCAGCAGTTCAGGGGGACAGATGAACACTGAAGCTTTCTTT. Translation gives CASSSGGQMNTEAFF.